The clone carrying this T cell receptor beta chain was seen just once. Its target is not known. This sample is drawn from a study of cytomegalovirus exposure and HLA in healthy donors. Germline lookup yields CDR1 MDHEN and CDR2 SYDVKM. The J segment lost 3 bases and the V segment lost 6 bases, leaving 10 bases of the junction unmatched. The CDR3 is 16 amino acids. PCR was performed using 60 Vbeta and 13 Jbeta primers. The repertoire was sequenced with immunoSEQ multiplex PCR; TCRdb's copy has only in-frame clones and lacks some. The repertoire holds about 180,000 clones, with about four fifths as singletons. Findings and limits, study-wide: Reported findings show TCR beta sequences accurately forecast HLA-A and HLA-B alleles in most subjects. A later analysis linked a missense DCLRE1C variant to TCR beta V- and J-gene trimming. Later analysis identified around 15,000 TCR beta sequences associated with HLA alleles, using a false discovery rate threshold of 0.05. Fewer N-insertions than the roughly 630-donor mean were reportedly shown by an Asian-associated ancestry cluster in a later analysis.

The sequence derives from a woman aged 45-59 years in good health and CMV-seronegative. The rearrangement joins TRBV28 to TRBJ2-5; TRBD2 matches at 10 bases. Sequenced material: PBMCs. This chain's CDR3 is CASSLSTSGVKETQYF. The CDR3 DNA is TGTGCCAGCAGCCTCTCCACTAGCGGGGTTAAAGAGACCCAGTACTTC.